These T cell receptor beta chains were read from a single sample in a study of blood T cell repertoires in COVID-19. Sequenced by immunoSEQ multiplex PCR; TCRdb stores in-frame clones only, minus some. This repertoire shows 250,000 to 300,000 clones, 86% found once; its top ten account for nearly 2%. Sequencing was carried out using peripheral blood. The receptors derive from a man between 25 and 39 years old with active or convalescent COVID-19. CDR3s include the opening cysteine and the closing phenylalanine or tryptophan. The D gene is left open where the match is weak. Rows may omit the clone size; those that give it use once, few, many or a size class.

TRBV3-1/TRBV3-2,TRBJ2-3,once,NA,TGTGCCAGCAGCCAAGAGCTCCTGCAGACTGCCAACACAGATACGCAGTATTTT,CASSQELLQTANTDTQYF
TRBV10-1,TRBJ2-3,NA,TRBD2,TGCGCCAGCAGTGGTCTTTTAGCGGGCTCAGATACGCAGTATTTT,CASSGLLAGSDTQYF
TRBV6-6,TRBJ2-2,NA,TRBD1,TGTGCCAGCAGCCCCTGGGACAGGGGGGCCGGGGAGCTGTTTTTT,CASSPWDRGAGELFF
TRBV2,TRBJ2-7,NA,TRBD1,TGTGCCAGCAGTCCCCAGACAGGGTTTGACTCCTACGAGCAGTACTTC,CASSPQTGFDSYEQYF
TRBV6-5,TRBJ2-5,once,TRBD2,TGTGCCAGCCTAAGGCTAGCGGGGGTCGGGGAGACCCAGTACTTC,CASLRLAGVGETQYF
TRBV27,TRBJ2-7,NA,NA,TGTGCCAGCACCGTAACCTCCGCAGGGCAAGGCGAGCAGTACTTC,CASTVTSAGQGEQYF
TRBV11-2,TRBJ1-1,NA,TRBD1,TGTGCCAGCAGTGAAGGACAGGTATACGTGGCTTTCTTT,CASSEGQVYVAFF
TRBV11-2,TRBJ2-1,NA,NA,TGTGCCAGCAGCCGAGCGAATGAGCAGTTCTTC,CASSRANEQFF
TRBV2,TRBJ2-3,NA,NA,TGTGCCAGCAGCGGAGAAAGACTAGGGAAGAATACGCAGTATTTT,CASSGERLGKNTQYF
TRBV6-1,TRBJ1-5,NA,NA,TGTGCCAGCAATGAACAGGGCTATAGCAATCAGCCCCAGCATTTT,CASNEQGYSNQPQHF
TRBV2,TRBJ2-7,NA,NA,TGTGCCAGCAGCCGGGATCCATACCCACAGTACTTC,CASSRDPYPQYF
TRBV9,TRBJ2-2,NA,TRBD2,TGTGCCAGCAGCGTAGTAGCGGGGGCTGGCACCGGGGAGCTGTTTTTT,CASSVVAGAGTGELFF
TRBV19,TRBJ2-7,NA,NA,TGTGCCAGTAGTATAAGCGCGGCCAGCTCCTACGAGCAGTACTTC,CASSISAASSYEQYF
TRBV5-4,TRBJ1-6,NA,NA,TGTGCCAGCAACCGAACAGGGTGGCGATCACCCCTCCACTTT,CASNRTGWRSPLHF
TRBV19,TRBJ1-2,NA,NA,TGTGCCAGTAGTATAGATCCGGTTCTTGTCAGGGATGGCTACACCTTC,CASSIDPVLVRDGYTF
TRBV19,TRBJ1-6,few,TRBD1,TGTGCCAGTAGCCCAAGGACAGGGAACTCCTATAATTCACCCCTCCACTTT,CASSPRTGNSYNSPLHF
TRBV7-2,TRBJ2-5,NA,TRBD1,TGTGCCAGCAGCGGCGGGACAGGGAAAAGGCGACAAGAGACCCAGTACTTC,CASSGGTGKRRQETQYF
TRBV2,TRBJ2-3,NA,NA,TGTGCCAGCAGCGCCTTGCTAGGTGCGCAGTATTTT,CASSALLGAQYF
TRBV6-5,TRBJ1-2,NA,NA,TGTGCCAGCAGGGGCACAGGGCATGGCTACACCTTC,CASRGTGHGYTF
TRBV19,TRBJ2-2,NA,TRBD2,TGTGCCAGCTTCAATTTAGCGGGGGAGATCCGGGAGCTGTTTTTT,CASFNLAGEIRELFF
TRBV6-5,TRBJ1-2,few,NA,TGTGCCAGCAGTTATGCGACAGGATTAGAGCCCTATGGCTACACCTTC,CASSYATGLEPYGYTF
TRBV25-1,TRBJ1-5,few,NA,TGTGCCAGCAGTGAACACACCAGCAATCAGCCCCAGCATTTT,CASSEHTSNQPQHF
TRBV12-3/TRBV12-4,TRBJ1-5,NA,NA,TGTGCCAGCAGAGACAGCGCAAATCAGCCCCAGCATTTT,CASRDSANQPQHF
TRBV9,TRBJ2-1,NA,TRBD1,TGTGCCAGCAGCGTTTCCGGGACAGGGGTCTATGAGCAGTTCTTC,CASSVSGTGVYEQFF
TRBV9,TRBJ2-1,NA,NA,TGTGCCAGCAGCGTAGTTGGTGTGCAGGGGGGTGGTGAGCAGTTCTTC,CASSVVGVQGGGEQFF
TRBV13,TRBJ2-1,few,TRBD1,TGTGCCAGCAGCCAGGACAGGGGGCAGGGGAATGAGCAGTTCTTC,CASSQDRGQGNEQFF
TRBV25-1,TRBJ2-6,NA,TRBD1,TGTGCCAGCAGTGAGGACAGGGGTAAGGTCTCTGGGGCCAACGTCCTGACTTTC,CASSEDRGKVSGANVLTF
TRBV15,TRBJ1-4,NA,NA,TGTGCCACCAGCAGAGATCGGGGATGGAATGAAAAACTGTTTTTT,CATSRDRGWNEKLFF
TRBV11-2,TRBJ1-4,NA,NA,TGTGCCAGCAGCTTAGATACGGGGGTCCCTAATGAAAAACTGTTTTTT,CASSLDTGVPNEKLFF
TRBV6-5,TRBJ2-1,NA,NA,TGTGCCAGCAGTTACTCGACAGGACTCCGCTCCTATGAGCAGTTCTTC,CASSYSTGLRSYEQFF
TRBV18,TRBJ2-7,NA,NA,TGTGCCAGCTCACCCCCCGGCGGCTACGAGCAGTACTTC,CASSPPGGYEQYF
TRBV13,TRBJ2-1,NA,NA,TGTGCCAGCAGCCCCGGTATTTCCTACAATGAGCAGTTCTTC,CASSPGISYNEQFF
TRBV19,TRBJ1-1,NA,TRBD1,TGTGCCAGTAGTATCGCGGCAGGGGGTGTGAACACTGAAGCTTTCTTT,CASSIAAGGVNTEAFF
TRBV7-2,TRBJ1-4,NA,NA,TGTGCCAGCAGCTTAGAATTCGGGGCGGGGATGTTTAATGAAAAACTGTTTTTT,CASSLEFGAGMFNEKLFF
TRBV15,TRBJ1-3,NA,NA,TGTGCCACCAGCAGAGTCCCGGCGGATGGAAACACCATATATTTT,CATSRVPADGNTIYF
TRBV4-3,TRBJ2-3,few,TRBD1,TGCGCCAGCAGCCAGAGCGACAGGGCAGCAGATACGCAGTATTTT,CASSQSDRAADTQYF
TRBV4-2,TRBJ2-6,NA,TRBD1,TGTGCCAGCAGCCAAGGACAGGGGGTCTCTGGGGCCAACGTCCTGACTTTC,CASSQGQGVSGANVLTF
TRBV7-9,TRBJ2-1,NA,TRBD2,TGTGCCAGCATCGACGGGGGGTACAATGAGCAGTTCTTC,CASIDGGYNEQFF
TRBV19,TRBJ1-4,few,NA,TGTGCCAGTAGCCGGACAGCAACTAATGAAAAACTGTTTTTT,CASSRTATNEKLFF
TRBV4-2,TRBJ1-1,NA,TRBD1,TGTGCCAGCAGCCAGACGACAGGGACGGACTATGAAGCTTTCTTT,CASSQTTGTDYEAFF
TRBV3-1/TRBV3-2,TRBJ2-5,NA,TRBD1,TGTGCCAGCAGCCAGGGGACAGGGGATCAAGAGACCCAGTACTTC,CASSQGTGDQETQYF
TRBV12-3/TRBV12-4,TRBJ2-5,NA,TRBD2,TGTGCCAGCAGTTACCTCGGGGGGGCGACCCAGTACTTC,CASSYLGGATQYF
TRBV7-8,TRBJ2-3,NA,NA,TGTGCCAGCAGCCCCACCCGGGGAAATACGCAGTATTTT,CASSPTRGNTQYF
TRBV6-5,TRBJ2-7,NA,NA,TGTGCCAGCAGTTCCCGGGACACCCCAGGGGAGCAGTACTTC,CASSSRDTPGEQYF
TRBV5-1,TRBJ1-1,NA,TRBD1,TGCGCCAGCAGCCCAGGGGGTCGAAACACTGAAGCTTTCTTT,CASSPGGRNTEAFF
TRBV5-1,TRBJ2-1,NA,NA,TGCGCCAGCAGCTTCGGCTACAATGAGCAGTTCTTC,CASSFGYNEQFF
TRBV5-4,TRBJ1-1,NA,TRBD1,TGTGCCAGCGCCGTAAGGGACAGGGCCACTGAAGCTTTCTTT,CASAVRDRATEAFF
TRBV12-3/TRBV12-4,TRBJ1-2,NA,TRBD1,TGTGCCAGCAGGCCAGGGGGCGCGTATGGCTACACCTTC,CASRPGGAYGYTF
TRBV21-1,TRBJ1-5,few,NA,TGTGCCAGCAGCTCGGGGGGCCTTTGGCAGCCCCAGCATTTT,CASSSGGLWQPQHF
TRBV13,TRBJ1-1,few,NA,TGTGCCAGCAGCCTGGGCCGGACGGGGACTGAAGCTTTCTTT,CASSLGRTGTEAFF
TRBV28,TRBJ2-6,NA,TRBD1,TGTGCCAGCAGTTTTGGGACAGGGCCATTAGGGGCCAACGTCCTGACTTTC,CASSFGTGPLGANVLTF
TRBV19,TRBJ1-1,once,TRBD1,TGTGCCAGTAGTTGGGGACAGATTGAAGCTTTCTTT,CASSWGQIEAFF
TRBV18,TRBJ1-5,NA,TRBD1,TGTGCCAGCTCACCAGACAGGGGACGAAATAGCAATCAGCCCCAGCATTTT,CASSPDRGRNSNQPQHF
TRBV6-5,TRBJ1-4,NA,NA,TGTGCCAGCAGTTTCAGACAGTCTCTGGAAGAAAAACTGTTTTTT,CASSFRQSLEEKLFF